This record covers a single T cell receptor beta chain. Its antigen is unidentified. This entry is derived from a study of cytomegalovirus exposure and HLA in healthy donors. Study-wide results and caveats: Accurate HLA-A and HLA-B prediction from TCR beta sequences was reported for most subjects.

Primers: 60 Vbeta forward and 13 Jbeta reverse. Sequencing used immunoSEQ multiplex PCR; TCRdb keeps in-frame clones, though not all of them. There are about 92,000 clones in the sample; around four fifths occur only once, and approximately 7% lies in the top ten. The sample consisted of PBMCs. This clonotype originated in a middle-aged man in good health and CMV-seropositive.

CDR3 protein: CASKGGDSNQPQHF. The CDR3 bases are TGTGCCAGCAAGGGAGGGGATAGCAATCAGCCCCAGCATTTT. The chain recombines TRBV6-1 with TRBJ1-5, with a tentative D call TRBD1 (5 bases). Germline V gives CDR1 MNHNS, CDR2 SASEGT. This CDR3 region has 14 residues. V lost 7 bases and J lost 0, with 10 bases in between.